What follows are 21 T cell receptor beta chains derived from one specimen sequenced in a study of T cells in localized non-small cell lung cancer. Here immunoSEQ multiplex PCR was the method, and the copy in TCRdb shows in-frame clones only, minus some. The sample consists of some 21,000 clones, roughly 90% of them appearing once. The specimen was peripheral blood mononuclear cells, collected before any cancer treatment. Every receptor here comes from a male donor at least 60 years old with stage II lung adenocarcinoma.

The chain joins TRBV7-2 to TRBJ2-3; D is possibly TRBD1 (6 bases). V was cut by 5 bases and J by 5 bases, with 23 bases left in between. Germline CDR1 and CDR2: SGHTA and FQGNSA. This CDR3 has 17 amino acids. The CDR3 coding sequence is TGTGCCAGCAGCCCGGGGACACCCCGCGGCGTGGGAGATACGCAGTATTTT. Translating gives CASSPGTPRGVGDTQYF.

CDR3 DNA sequence: TGCGCCAGCAGCTTGGCGACAGGTTTGAGCACAGATACGCAGTATTTT. Protein sequence: CASSLATGLSTDTQYF. The genes are TRBV5-1 and TRBJ2-3; maybe TRBD1 (6 bases). Trimming removed 0 bases from V and 0 bases from J, with 11 bases in between. Germline-derived CDR1 and CDR2 are SGHRS and YFSETQ. CDR3 length: 16 residues. The full variable domain, its missing parts supplied by reference TRBV5-1 and TRBJ2-3, is KAGVTQTPRYLIKTRGQQVTLSCSPISGHRSVSWYQQTPGQGLQFLFEYFSETQRNKGNFPGRFSGRQFSNSRSEMNVSTLELGDSALYLCASSLATGLSTDTQYFGPGTRLTVL.

The chain uses TRBV7-9 and TRBJ2-5, with D hard to call. The germline V gene encodes CDR1 SEHNR and CDR2 FQNEAQ (reference sequence). There are 13 residues in the CDR3. V gave up 1 base and J gave up 2 bases, with 5 bases separating them. The CDR3 sequence: CASSLDSQETQYF. CDR3 DNA: TGTGCCAGCAGCTTAGACTCACAAGAGACCCAGTACTTC.

This chain uses TRBV7-9 with TRBJ2-2; TRBD2 matches at 10 bases. V was pared by 5 bases and J by 3 bases, with 9 bases of the junction left unmatched. The CDR3 runs to 17 residues. Germline V CDR1 and CDR2: SEHNR, FQNEAQ (reference sequence). Here the CDR3 reads CASSPASGSLYTGELFF. The CDR3 coding sequence is TGTGCCAGCAGCCCGGCTAGCGGGAGTCTTTACACCGGGGAGCTGTTTTTT.

The genes are TRBV28 and TRBJ2-4; unclear D gene. V was pared by 5 bases and J by 7 bases, with 12 bases between. CDR3 length: 13 amino acids. Germline V gene sequence: CDR1 MDHEN, CDR2 SYDVKM. The CDR3 DNA is TGTGCCAGCAGTCCCCCCCTTGGGAACATTCAGTACTTC. Translated: CASSPPLGNIQYF. Complete variable domain (other parts from reference TRBV28 and TRBJ2-4): DVKVTQSSRYLVKRTGEKVFLECVQDMDHENMFWYRQDPGLGLRLIYFSYDVKMKEKGDIPEGYSVSREKKERFSLILESASTNQTSMYLCASSPPLGNIQYFGAGTRLSVL.

The rearrangement joins TRBV11-2 to TRBJ1-1; 8 bases line up with TRBD1. The CDR3 runs to 15 residues. Germline CDR1 and CDR2: SGHAT and FQNNGV. The junction had 5 bases not matched to a gene; V was cut back by 5 bases and J by 0 bases. CDR3 region: CASSTWTGMNTEAFF. For the CDR3, the DNA is TGTGCCAGCAGCACCTGGACAGGGATGAACACTGAAGCTTTCTTT.

The chain carries TRBV2 and TRBJ2-1, with D maybe TRBD1 (5 bases). Trimming took off 4 bases at V and 4 bases at J, with 8 bases between the two ends. The CDR3 totals 13 residues. Germline V CDR1 and CDR2: SNHLY, FYNNEI. CDR3 residues: CASSVQEYNEQFF. In nucleotides, the CDR3 is TGTGCCAGCAGTGTACAGGAATACAATGAGCAGTTCTTC.

The V call is TRBV5-8, the J call TRBJ1-4, with a weak D call TRBD1 (5 bases). CDR1 is SGHTS and CDR2 is YDEGEE in the germline V gene. V shed 4 bases and J shed 3 bases, with 10 bases lying between them. There are 14 residues in the CDR3. In nucleotides, the CDR3 is TGTGCCAGCAGCCTGGACACAGCTAATGAAAAACTGTTTTTT. Translating gives CASSLDTANEKLFF.

CDR3 DNA sequence: TGTGCCAGCAGCTTGGCCATCGGAGGTCAAGAGACCCAGTACTTC. As protein: CASSLAIGGQETQYF. The chain joins TRBV5-4 to TRBJ2-5; weak D call: TRBD2 (5 bases). CDR3 length: 15 amino acids. The V gene's germline CDR1 is SGHNT and CDR2 YYREEE (reference sequence). V dropped 0 bases and J dropped 2 bases, with 11 bases sitting between them.

This chain joins TRBV2 and TRBJ2-1; D remains ambiguous. This CDR3 is built from 14 residues. V was trimmed by 5 bases and J by 0 bases, leaving 8 bases between them. CDR1 is SNHLY, CDR2 FYNNEI, per germline. The CDR3 DNA sequence: TGTGCCAGCAGTTTGGCTCGCTCCTACAATGAGCAGTTCTTC. Its translation is CASSLARSYNEQFF. Variable domain in full (rest from reference TRBV2 and TRBJ2-1): EPEVTQTPSHQVTQMGQEVILRCVPISNHLYFYWYRQILGQKVEFLVSFYNNEISEKSEIFDDQFSVERPDGSNFTLKIRSTKLEDSAMYFCASSLARSYNEQFFGPGTRLTVL.

The gene calls are TRBV18 and TRBJ1-5; no firm D call. CDR1 and CDR2 (germline): KGHSH, LQKENI. The CDR3 loop spans 15 amino acids. V was trimmed by 5 bases and J by 0 bases, leaving 11 bases between them. The CDR3 bases are TGTGCCAGCTCAGTATCCACCCATAGCAATCAGCCCCAGCATTTT. It codes for CASSVSTHSNQPQHF. Full variable domain (missing parts from reference TRBV18 and TRBJ1-5): NAGVMQNPRHLVRRRGQEARLRCSPMKGHSHVYWYRQLPEEGLKFMVYLQKENIIDESGMPKERFSAEFPKEGPSILRIQQVVRGDSAAYFCASSVSTHSNQPQHFGDGTRLSIL.

The CDR3 coding sequence is TGTGCCAGCAGTGGGCCAGGGAGCACCGGGGAGCTGTTTTTT. Amino acid sequence: CASSGPGSTGELFF. The chain links TRBV2 to TRBJ2-2; D possibly matches TRBD1 or TRBD2 (5 bases each). This CDR3 contains 14 residues. Germline V CDR1 and CDR2: SNHLY, FYNNEI. Trimming shortened V by 4 bases and J by 4 bases, and 10 bases separated the two germline ends.

This clone appeared a single time. The chain joins TRBV5-1 to TRBJ2-3; 9 nucleotides match TRBD2. The CDR3 loop spans 15 amino acids. Germline lookup yields CDR1 SGHRS and CDR2 YFSETQ. Unmatched junction bases numbered 6, after V lost 4 bases and J lost 3 bases. CDR3 bases: TGCGCCAGCAGCCGAGAGCTAGCGGGGACAGATACGCAGTATTTT. Translated, it gives CASSRELAGTDTQYF.

The count of this clone is one. The gene calls are TRBV19 and TRBJ1-5; D may be TRBD1 (6 bases). The CDR3 is 12 amino acids. V lost 5 bases to trimming and J lost 16 bases, with 18 bases between them. Germline CDR1 is LNHDA and CDR2 is SQIVND (reference sequence). The CDR3 coding sequence is TGTGCCAGTAGTCCTCAGGCAGGGGTTCAACATTTT. Protein product: CASSPQAGVQHF.

V gene TRBV2 combines with J gene TRBJ2-4; weak D call: TRBD2 (6 bases). V lost 4 bases, J lost 0 bases, and 16 bases lay in between. Germline V gene sequence: CDR1 SNHLY, CDR2 FYNNEI. This CDR3 contains 17 residues. The CDR3 sequence: CASSVLAGGGAKNIQYF. The DNA of the CDR3 is TGTGCCAGCAGTGTACTAGCCGGCGGAGGAGCCAAAAACATTCAGTACTTC.

V and J are TRBV9 and TRBJ2-5; 8 bases fit TRBD1. The CDR3 covers 17 residues. V lost 4 bases, J lost 5 bases, and 16 bases stayed unmatched. Germline loops: CDR1 SGDLS, CDR2 YYNGEE. CDR3 sequence: CASSPRRFAGGGETQYF. DNA for the CDR3: TGTGCCAGCAGCCCACGCCGTTTCGCAGGGGGCGGGGAGACCCAGTACTTC.

This chain uses TRBV10-3 with TRBJ2-7, with D hard to call. From germline, CDR1 is ENHRY and CDR2 SYGVKD. The CDR3 has 14 amino acids. Trimming left V 6 bases short and J 0 bases short, with 12 bases between. The CDR3 sequence is CAISPPGGSYEQYF. DNA of the CDR3: TGTGCCATCAGCCCCCCGGGCGGCTCCTACGAGCAGTACTTC.

This clone came up once. The V and J genes are TRBV28 and TRBJ2-7, with TRBD1 identical over 7 bases. CDR1 is MDHEN and CDR2 is SYDVKM in the germline V gene. V dropped 6 bases and J dropped 3; count of bases not matched to a gene: 11. The CDR3 is 15 residues long. CDR3 in amino acids: CASRSRTGRFYEQYF. CDR3 in DNA: TGTGCCAGCAGATCCCGGACAGGACGATTCTACGAGCAGTACTTC.

V gene TRBV28 combines with J gene TRBJ2-1; 10 positions agree with TRBD2. With 3 bases clipped from V and 8 bases from J, the junction kept 7 bases outside the gene matches. Germline CDR1 reads MDHEN; CDR2 reads SYDVKM. The CDR3 is 15 amino acids. This CDR3 is CASSFPLAGADEQFF. The DNA for the CDR3 is TGTGCCAGCAGTTTCCCCCTAGCGGGAGCGGATGAGCAGTTCTTC.

This clone appeared a few times. V and J are TRBV28 and TRBJ1-5, with a possible D match to TRBD1 (5 bases). V lost 5 bases and J 4 bases, leaving 15 bases between the germline ends. The CDR3 has 15 residues. Germline loops: CDR1 MDHEN, CDR2 SYDVKM. CDR3 coding DNA: TGTGCCAGCAGTGTCTTCACGGCAGGGAATCAGCCCCAGCATTTT. It translates to CASSVFTAGNQPQHF.

DNA of the CDR3: TGCGCCAGCAGTTCGCAGGGGAACACTGAAGCTTTCTTT. This translates into CASSSQGNTEAFF. J is TRBJ1-1 and V is TRBV10-2; D may be TRBD1 (5 bases). CDR3 length equals 13 residues. Trimming stripped 5 bases from V and 1 base from J, with 8 bases between. CDR1 is WSHSY, CDR2 SAAADI, per germline.